This T cell receptor beta chain came from a study of spatial heterogeneity in lung cancer. Study results and caveats: There were more appearances of ubiquitous expanded tumor TCRs in blood at resection than at follow-up.

This CDR3 spans 15 amino acids. V dropped 3 bases and J dropped 3; count of bases not matched to a gene: 5. This clonotype has more than one count but fewer than ten. Its antigen is still unknown. TCRdb re-analysed the 5' RACE reads in MiXCR, keeping a single row per CDR3 protein. Among roughly 50,000 distinct CDR3 sequences listed, 7.5% to 9% were seen once. Time point defined: sample taken at primary tumor resection. No cell sorting; template was whole RNA from tumor, lung tissue or PBMC. The donors comprised 60 to 85 untreated early-stage non-small cell lung cancer patients. The genes are TRBV12-3 or TRBV12-4 and TRBJ2-1, with TRBD1 matching 7 bases. The source material was PBMCs, sampled at surgery. The receptor was isolated from a female donor with early-stage non-small cell lung cancer. The CDR3 DNA reads TGTGCCAGCAGTTTTGGGACAGCCAGCTACAATGAGCAGTTCTTC. It specifies CASSFGTASYNEQFF.